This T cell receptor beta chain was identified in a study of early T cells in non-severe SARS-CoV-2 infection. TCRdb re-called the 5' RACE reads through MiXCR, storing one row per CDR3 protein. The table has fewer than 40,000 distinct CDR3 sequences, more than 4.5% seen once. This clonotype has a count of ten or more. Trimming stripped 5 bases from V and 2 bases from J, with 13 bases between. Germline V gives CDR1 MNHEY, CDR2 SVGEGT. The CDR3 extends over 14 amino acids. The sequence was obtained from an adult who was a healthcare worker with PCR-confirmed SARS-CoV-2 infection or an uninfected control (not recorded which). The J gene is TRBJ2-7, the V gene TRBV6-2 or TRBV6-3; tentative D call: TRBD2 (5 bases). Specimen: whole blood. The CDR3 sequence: CASSPSSGPYEQYF. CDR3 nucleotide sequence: TGTGCCAGCAGTCCATCGAGCGGACCCTACGAGCAGTACTTC.